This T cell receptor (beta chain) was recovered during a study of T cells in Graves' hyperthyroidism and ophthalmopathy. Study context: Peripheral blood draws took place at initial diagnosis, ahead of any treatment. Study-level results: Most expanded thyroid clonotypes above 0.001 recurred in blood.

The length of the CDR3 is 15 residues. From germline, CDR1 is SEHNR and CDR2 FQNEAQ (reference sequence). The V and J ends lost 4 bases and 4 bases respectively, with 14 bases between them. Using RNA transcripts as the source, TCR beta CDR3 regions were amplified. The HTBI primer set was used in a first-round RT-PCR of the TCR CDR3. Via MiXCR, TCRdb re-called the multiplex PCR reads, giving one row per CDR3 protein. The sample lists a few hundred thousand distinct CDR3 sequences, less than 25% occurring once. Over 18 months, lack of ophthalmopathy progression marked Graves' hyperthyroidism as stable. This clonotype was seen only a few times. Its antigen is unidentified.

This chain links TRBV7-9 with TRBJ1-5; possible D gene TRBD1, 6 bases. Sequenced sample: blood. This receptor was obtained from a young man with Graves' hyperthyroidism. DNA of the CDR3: TGTGCCAGCAGCTCCGGTATAGGGGGTAATCAGCCCCAGCATTTT. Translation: CASSSGIGGNQPQHF.